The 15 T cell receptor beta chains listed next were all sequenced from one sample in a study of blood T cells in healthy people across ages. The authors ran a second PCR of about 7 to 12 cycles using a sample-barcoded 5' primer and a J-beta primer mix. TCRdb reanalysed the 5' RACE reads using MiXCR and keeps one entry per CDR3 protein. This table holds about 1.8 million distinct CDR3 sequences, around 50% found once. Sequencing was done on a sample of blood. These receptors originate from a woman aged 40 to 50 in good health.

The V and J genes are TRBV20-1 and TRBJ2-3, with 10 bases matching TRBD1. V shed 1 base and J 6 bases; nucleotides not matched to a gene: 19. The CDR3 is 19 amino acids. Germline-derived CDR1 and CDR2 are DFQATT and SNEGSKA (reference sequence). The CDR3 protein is CSARVHFGGQGSFRDTQYF. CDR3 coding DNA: TGCAGTGCTAGAGTCCACTTCGGGGGACAGGGGTCTTTTCGGGATACGCAGTATTTT.

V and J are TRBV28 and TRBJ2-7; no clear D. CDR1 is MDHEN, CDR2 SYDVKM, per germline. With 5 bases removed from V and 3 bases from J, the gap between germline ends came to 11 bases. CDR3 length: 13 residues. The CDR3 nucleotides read TGTGCCAGCAGTCACGGGCCCGTCTACGAGCAGTACTTC. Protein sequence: CASSHGPVYEQYF.

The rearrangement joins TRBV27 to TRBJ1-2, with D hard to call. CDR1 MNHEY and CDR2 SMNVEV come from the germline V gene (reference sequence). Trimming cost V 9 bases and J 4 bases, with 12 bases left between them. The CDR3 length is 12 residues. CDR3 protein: CARKDVLYGYTF. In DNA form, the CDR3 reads TGTGCCAGGAAGGACGTCCTCTATGGCTACACCTTC.

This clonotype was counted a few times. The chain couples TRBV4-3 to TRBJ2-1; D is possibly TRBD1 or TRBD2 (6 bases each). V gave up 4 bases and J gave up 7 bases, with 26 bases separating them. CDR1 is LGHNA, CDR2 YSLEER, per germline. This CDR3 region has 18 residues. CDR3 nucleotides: TGCGCCAGCAGCCCACACCGGGGGTATAGGGGGGCCCCGAATGAGCAGTTCTTC. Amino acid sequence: CASSPHRGYRGAPNEQFF.

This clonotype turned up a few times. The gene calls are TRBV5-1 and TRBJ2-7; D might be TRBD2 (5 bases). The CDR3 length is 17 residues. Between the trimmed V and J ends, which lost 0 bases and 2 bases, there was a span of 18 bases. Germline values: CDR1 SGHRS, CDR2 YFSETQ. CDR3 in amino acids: CASSLGDLGWGAYEQYF. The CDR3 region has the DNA TGCGCCAGCAGCTTGGGGGATCTAGGGTGGGGAGCCTACGAGCAGTACTTC.

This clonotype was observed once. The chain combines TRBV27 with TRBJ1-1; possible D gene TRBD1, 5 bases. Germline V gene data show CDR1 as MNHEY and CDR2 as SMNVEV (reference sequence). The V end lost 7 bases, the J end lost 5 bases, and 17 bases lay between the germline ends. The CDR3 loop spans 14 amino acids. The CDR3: CASIQGVGRTEAFF. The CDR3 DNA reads TGTGCCAGCATTCAAGGGGTCGGGAGGACTGAAGCTTTCTTT.

CDR3 region: CASSKAPSGGFGEKLFF. Here the CDR3 DNA reads TGTGCCAGCAGCAAAGCCCCGTCGGGGGGTTTTGGTGAAAAACTGTTTTTT. The chain couples TRBV11-2 to TRBJ1-4, with TRBD1 as a possible D gene (5 bases). CDR3 length: 17 amino acids. CDR1 SGHAT and CDR2 FQNNGV come from the germline V gene. V lost 5 bases and J 7 bases, leaving 23 bases between the germline ends.

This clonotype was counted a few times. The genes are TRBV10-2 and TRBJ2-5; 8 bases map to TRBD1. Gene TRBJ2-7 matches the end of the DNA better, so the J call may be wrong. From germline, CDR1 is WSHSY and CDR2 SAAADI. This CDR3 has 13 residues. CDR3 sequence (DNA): TGCGCCAGCATTGGACAGGGAACCTACGAGCAGTACTTC. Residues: CASIGQGTYEQYF.

In nucleotides, the CDR3 is TGCAGTGCTAGTCCCGGACAGGGTACACCCCTCCACTTT. It encodes CSASPGQGTPLHF. The V gene is TRBV20-1, the J gene TRBJ1-6; TRBD1 matches at 8 bases. Losses at the gene ends were 3 bases for V and 11 bases for J; bases not matched to a gene: 6. This CDR3 has 13 residues. CDR1 is DFQATT, CDR2 SNEGSKA, per germline (reference sequence).

The CDR3 sequence is CSVQGGRGGYTF. CDR3 DNA sequence: TGCAGCGTTCAAGGGGGCCGAGGTGGCTACACCTTC. V is TRBV29-1 and J is TRBJ1-2; 7 bases are a match to TRBD1. The CDR3 covers 12 residues. The V gene's germline CDR1 is SQVTM and CDR2 ANQGSEA. The junction had 7 bases not matched to a gene; V was cut back by 5 bases and J by 7 bases.

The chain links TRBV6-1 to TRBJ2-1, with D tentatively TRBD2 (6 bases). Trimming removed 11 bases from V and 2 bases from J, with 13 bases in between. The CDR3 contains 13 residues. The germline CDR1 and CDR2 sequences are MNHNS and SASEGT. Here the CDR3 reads CAVGGKAYNEQFF. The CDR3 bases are TGTGCCGTGGGGGGAAAGGCCTACAATGAGCAGTTCTTC.

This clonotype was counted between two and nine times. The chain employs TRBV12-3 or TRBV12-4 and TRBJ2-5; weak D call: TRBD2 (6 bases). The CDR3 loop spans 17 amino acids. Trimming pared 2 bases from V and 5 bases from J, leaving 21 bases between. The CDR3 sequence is CASSLRGGGRPQETQYF. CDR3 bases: TGTGCCAGCAGTTTAAGAGGTGGAGGGAGGCCCCAGGAGACCCAGTACTTC.

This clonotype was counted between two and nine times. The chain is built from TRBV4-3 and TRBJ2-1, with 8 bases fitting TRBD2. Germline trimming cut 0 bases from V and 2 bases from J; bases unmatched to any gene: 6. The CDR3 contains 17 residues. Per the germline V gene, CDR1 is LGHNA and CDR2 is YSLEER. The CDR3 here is CASSQDRSGGPYNEQFF. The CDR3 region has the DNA TGCGCCAGCAGCCAAGACAGAAGCGGGGGACCCTACAATGAGCAGTTCTTC.

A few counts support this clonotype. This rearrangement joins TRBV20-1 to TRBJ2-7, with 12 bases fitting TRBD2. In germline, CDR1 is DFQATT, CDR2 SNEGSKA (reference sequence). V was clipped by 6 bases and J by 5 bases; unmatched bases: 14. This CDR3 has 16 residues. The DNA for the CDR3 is TGCAGTGCCCCAGGGGCTAGCGGGGGGGCTCGGAACGAGCAGTACTTC. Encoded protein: CSAPGASGGARNEQYF.

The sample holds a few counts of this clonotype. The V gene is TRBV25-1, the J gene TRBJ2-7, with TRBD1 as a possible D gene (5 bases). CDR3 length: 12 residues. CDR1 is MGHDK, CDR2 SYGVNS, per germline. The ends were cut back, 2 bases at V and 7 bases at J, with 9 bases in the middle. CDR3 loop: CASSEQGEEQYF. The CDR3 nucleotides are TGTGCCAGCAGTGAACAGGGCGAAGAGCAGTACTTC.